These 28 T cell receptor beta chains were sequenced from one sample in a study of blood T cell repertoires in COVID-19 (dated by TCRdb to 2018 to 2021). Libraries were constructed by the immunoSEQ multiplex PCR assay. TCRdb took this table from immuneACCESS and kept in-frame rearrangements with V and J called. Such tables lack part of the clones; where checked against another copy, unresolved V genes explain under half of the gap, and the rest is unexplained. The sample table contains 100,000 to 150,000 clones; only one count was recorded for approximately 88% of them. The top ten hold approximately 2.3% of the sample. The sequenced sample was peripheral blood. These receptors were taken from a man between 65 and 85 years old with active COVID-19.

The chain is built from TRBV18 and TRBJ2-2; D is uncertain. Looked up from germline, CDR1 is KGHSH and CDR2 is LQKENI. The V gene lost 1 base and the J gene lost 7 bases, with 7 bases spanning the gap. The CDR3 covers 13 residues. CDR3 DNA sequence: TGTGCCAGCTCACCACAACTCGGCGGGGAGCTGTTTTTT. The encoded protein is CASSPQLGGELFF. Full variable domain (missing parts from reference TRBV18 and TRBJ2-2): NAGVMQNPRHLVRRRGQEARLRCSPMKGHSHVYWYRQLPEEGLKFMVYLQKENIIDESGMPKERFSAEFPKEGPSILRIQQVVRGDSAAYFCASSPQLGGELFFGEGSRLTVL.

CDR3 sequence (DNA): TGTGCCTTCCAAGGAGGGGCAGGAGATACGCAGTATTTT. Its translation: CAFQGGAGDTQYF. V gene TRBV24-1 combines with J gene TRBJ2-3, with TRBD2 as a possible D gene (6 bases). Looked up from germline, CDR1 is KGHDR and CDR2 is SFDVKD. The CDR3 is 13 amino acids. V was pared by 12 bases and J by 5 bases, with 17 bases between.

The rearrangement joins TRBV9 to TRBJ2-7; D remains ambiguous. V dropped 3 bases and J dropped 6 bases, with 10 bases sitting between them. CDR3 length: 12 residues. Looked up from germline, CDR1 is SGDLS and CDR2 is YYNGEE. CDR3 residues: CASSEDRSEQYF. The CDR3, as DNA: TGTGCCAGCAGCGAAGACCGGAGCGAGCAGTACTTC.

The chain combines TRBV28 with TRBJ2-3; tentative D call: TRBD2 (6 bases). Germline assignment: CDR1 MDHEN and CDR2 SYDVKM. Trimming took off 4 bases at V and 2 bases at J, with 16 bases between the two ends. The CDR3 covers 16 residues. The CDR3 DNA reads as TGTGCCAGCAGTTCTCCGGGAGTGGGGCACACAGATACGCAGTATTTT. It specifies CASSSPGVGHTDTQYF.

V and J are TRBV7-9 and TRBJ2-4, with 8 nucleotides matching TRBD2. CDR3 length: 11 amino acids. Germline assignment: CDR1 SEHNR and CDR2 FQNEAQ (reference sequence). V shed 5 bases and J 10 bases; nucleotides not matched to a gene: 1. CDR3 residues: CASSPGGIQYF. CDR3 bases: TGTGCCAGCAGCCCGGGGGGGATTCAGTACTTC.

V is TRBV10-3 and J is TRBJ1-1; 10 bases match TRBD1. Germline V gene sequence: CDR1 ENHRY, CDR2 SYGVKD. The CDR3 sequence is 16 residues long. Trimming at V came to 0 bases and at J to 5 bases, leaving 6 bases not matched to a gene. CDR3 bases: TGTGCCATCAGTGAGTCGACAGGGGGCGCAGTAACTGAAGCTTTCTTT. Amino acids: CAISESTGGAVTEAFF.

This chain links TRBV5-1 with TRBJ2-7, with TRBD1 matching 8 bases. The CDR3 runs 14 residues. The V segment lost 4 bases and the J segment 0 bases; nucleotides outside the gene matches: 3. From germline, CDR1 is SGHRS and CDR2 YFSETQ. The CDR3 region has the DNA TGCGCCAGCAGCACCGGGACAGGCTCCTACGAGCAGTACTTC. It translates to CASSTGTGSYEQYF.

The V call is TRBV5-4, the J call TRBJ1-4, with 9 bases lining up with TRBD1. Per germline, CDR1 SGHNT and CDR2 YYREEE (reference sequence). The CDR3 spans 14 residues. V was pared by 4 bases and J by 6 bases, with 4 bases of the junction left unmatched. CDR3: CASSLRTGDEKLFF. Written as DNA, the CDR3 is TGTGCCAGCAGCCTTCGGACAGGGGATGAAAAACTGTTTTTT.

The chain joins TRBV7-2 to TRBJ2-1; D gene ambiguous. Per the germline V gene, CDR1 is SGHTA and CDR2 is FQGNSA. Trimming left V 3 bases short and J 0 bases short, with 3 bases between. This CDR3 spans 13 amino acids. CDR3 nucleotide sequence: TGTGCCAGCAGCTTGAGCTCCTACAATGAGCAGTTCTTC. Protein: CASSLSSYNEQFF. Based on the CDR3 plus reference TRBV7-2 and TRBJ2-1, the full variable domain is GAGVSQSPSNKVTEKGKDVELRCDPISGHTALYWYRQSLGQGLEFLIYFQGNSAPDKSGLPSDRFSAERTGGSVSTLTIQRTQQEDSAVYLCASSLSSYNEQFFGPGTRLTVL.

The chain carries TRBV18 and TRBJ1-1, with TRBD1 as a possible D gene (5 bases). V gave up 6 bases and J gave up 1 base, with 18 bases separating them. The CDR3 spans 16 residues. From germline, CDR1 is KGHSH and CDR2 LQKENI. The CDR3 here is CASSERTGGRNTEAFF. DNA of the CDR3: TGTGCCAGCTCCGAACGCACCGGGGGAAGGAACACTGAAGCTTTCTTT.

Written as DNA, the CDR3 is TGTGCCAGCAGCTTAGGGGACAGTGGATACAATGAGCAGTTCTTC. It translates to CASSLGDSGYNEQFF. The V and J genes are TRBV7-9 and TRBJ2-1; TRBD1 aligns across 7 bases. Germline V gives CDR1 SEHNR, CDR2 FQNEAQ (reference sequence). CDR3 length equals 15 residues. After removal of 1 base from V and 4 bases from J, the junction contained 4 bases not matched to a gene.

The chain recombines TRBV4-1 with TRBJ2-4; 7 nucleotides line up with TRBD2. The CDR3 is 15 amino acids. Trimming at V came to 0 bases and at J to 6 bases, leaving 5 bases not matched to a gene. CDR1 is MGHRA, CDR2 YSYEKL, per germline. The CDR3, as DNA: TGCGCCAGCAGCCAAGATCGCGGGGGTCTAAACATTCAGTACTTC. Amino acid sequence: CASSQDRGGLNIQYF.

This chain connects TRBV12-5 to TRBJ2-3; the match to TRBD2 covers 10 bases. J was trimmed by 10 bases and V by 3 bases; bases with no gene match: 10. The germline gives CDR1 LGHNT, CDR2 FRNRAP. The CDR3 spans 15 residues. This CDR3 is CASGFGLAAGNAQYF. As DNA, the CDR3 is TGTGCTAGTGGTTTCGGACTAGCGGCCGGAAACGCGCAGTATTTT. The variable domain in full, with the rest retrieved from reference TRBV12-5 and TRBJ2-3, is DARVTQTPRHKVTEMGQEVTMRCQPILGHNTVFWYRQTMMQGLELLAYFRNRAPLDDSGMPKDRFSAEMPDATLATLKIQPSEPRDSAVYFCASGFGLAAGNAQYFGPGTRLTVL.

The chain uses TRBV30 and TRBJ1-3; D perhaps matches TRBD1 (5 bases). Germline CDR1 and CDR2: GTSNPN and SVGIG (reference sequence). Trimming pared 4 bases from V and 0 bases from J, leaving 10 bases between. The CDR3 runs to 14 residues. The CDR3 reads CAWTPTVSGNTIYF. The CDR3 coding sequence is TGTGCCTGGACCCCGACAGTCTCTGGAAACACCATATATTTT.

V usage is TRBV6-5 and J usage is TRBJ2-4; 7 bases are shared with TRBD2. The CDR3 length is 15 residues. V lost 4 bases to trimming and J lost 6 bases; unmatched junction nucleotides: 9. Germline CDR1 reads MNHEY; CDR2 reads SVGAGI. CDR3 sequence (DNA): TGTGCCAGCAGTTTCGGGACTAAACGGGGAAACATTCAGTACTTC. Encoded protein: CASSFGTKRGNIQYF.

The CDR3 DNA reads as TGTGCCAGCAGCTCAGACACCGGGGAGCTGTTTTTT. Its translation is CASSSDTGELFF. V usage is TRBV7-3 and J usage is TRBJ2-2; no clear D. Germline CDR1 and CDR2: SGHTA and FQGTGA. CDR3 length equals 12 residues. Trimming shortened V by 4 bases and J by 3 bases, and 3 bases separated the two germline ends. Full variable domain (remainder filled in from reference TRBV7-3 and TRBJ2-2): GAGVSQTPSNKVTEKGKYVELRCDPISGHTALYWYRQSLGQGPEFLIYFQGTGAADDSGLPNDRFFAVRPEGSVSTLKIQRTERGDSAVYLCASSSDTGELFFGEGSRLTVL.

The V gene is TRBV27, the J gene TRBJ2-1; 10 bases are shared with TRBD1. This CDR3 has 14 amino acids. Germline V gene sequence: CDR1 MNHEY, CDR2 SMNVEV (reference sequence). Trimming cost V 7 bases and J 9 bases; bases outside gene matches: 9. The CDR3 protein is CASTADRGGREQFF. The DNA for the CDR3 is TGTGCCAGCACCGCGGACAGGGGGGGTCGTGAGCAGTTCTTC.

The chain recombines TRBV28 with TRBJ1-2; the match to TRBD1 covers 7 bases. J gave up 7 bases and V 10 bases, and 3 bases lay outside the gene matches. Germline lookup yields CDR1 MDHEN and CDR2 SYDVKM. This CDR3 has 10 amino acids. CDR3 DNA: TGTGCCACCTACAGGGGTGGCTACACCTTC. It specifies CATYRGGYTF.

The rearrangement joins TRBV18 to TRBJ2-7; D is uncertain. Germline V lookup: CDR1 KGHSH, CDR2 LQKENI. This CDR3 spans 12 amino acids. V lost 7 bases and J lost 6, with 13 bases in between. The CDR3, as DNA: TGTGCCAGCTGTGACATGTCGCGCGAGCAGTACTTC. Amino acids: CASCDMSREQYF.

This clone is a singleton in its sample. The chain joins TRBV6-4 to TRBJ2-7; 10 nucleotides align to TRBD2. Germline V gene data show CDR1 as MRHNA and CDR2 as SNTAGT. V lost 6 bases and J lost 3; bases outside the gene matches: 8. This CDR3 contains 15 residues. Here the CDR3 reads CASSADPSGSYEQYF. The CDR3 bases are TGTGCCAGCAGCGCCGATCCTAGCGGGAGCTACGAGCAGTACTTC.

CDR3 sequence (DNA): TGCGCCAGCGGGGGGACGTCGAAAGAGACCCAGTACTTC. Translated, it gives CASGGTSKETQYF. The chain carries TRBV5-1 and TRBJ2-5, with D possibly being TRBD2 (6 bases). CDR1 is SGHRS, CDR2 YFSETQ, per germline. Trimming stripped 7 bases from V and 3 bases from J, with 13 bases between. CDR3 length: 13 residues.

The chain has TRBV4-1 and TRBJ2-1, with TRBD2 matching over 9 bases. The ends lost 1 base at V and 6 bases at J; junction bases unmatched: 7. The CDR3 contains 16 residues. From germline, CDR1 is MGHRA and CDR2 YSYEKL. The CDR3 DNA reads as TGCGCCAGCAGCCAAGGGGCGGCGGGAGGGTCCAATGAGCAGTTCTTC. The encoded protein is CASSQGAAGGSNEQFF.

This clone was detected only once. The chain links TRBV19 to TRBJ2-7; the match to TRBD2 covers 9 bases. Germline V lookup: CDR1 LNHDA, CDR2 SQIVND (reference sequence). V dropped 5 bases and J dropped 3; count of bases not matched to a gene: 8. The CDR3 is made up of 15 amino acids. The CDR3 here is CASSLTSGSVYEQYF. In DNA, the CDR3 is TGTGCCAGTAGTCTGACTAGCGGTTCCGTCTACGAGCAGTACTTC.

The chain joins TRBV18 to TRBJ2-3; 7 bases agree with TRBD2. V lost 1 base to trimming and J lost 3 bases; unmatched junction nucleotides: 10. The CDR3 extends over 17 amino acids. The germline CDR1 and CDR2 sequences are KGHSH and LQKENI. The CDR3 spells CASSPLFAGVGTDTQYF. CDR3 coding DNA: TGTGCCAGCTCACCACTTTTCGCGGGAGTAGGAACAGATACGCAGTATTTT.

The chain uses TRBV5-4 and TRBJ2-6; 8 positions agree with TRBD2. J was trimmed by 2 bases and V by 4 bases; bases with no gene match: 2. The CDR3 totals 15 residues. Germline assignment: CDR1 SGHNT and CDR2 YYREEE (reference sequence). The CDR3 loop is CASSREGPGANVLTF. CDR3 bases: TGTGCCAGCAGCCGGGAGGGCCCTGGGGCCAACGTCCTGACTTTC.

The chain recombines TRBV2 with TRBJ2-1, with D possibly being TRBD1 (6 bases). The CDR3 consists of 14 residues. The germline gives CDR1 SNHLY, CDR2 FYNNEI. With 7 bases removed from V and 7 bases from J, the gap between germline ends came to 17 bases. The DNA of the CDR3 is TGTGCCAGCATACCACAGGGTATAAGAAATGAGCAGTTCTTC. Translating it yields CASIPQGIRNEQFF.

V usage is TRBV11-3 and J usage is TRBJ2-2; 7 bases line up with TRBD1. After removal of 3 bases from V and 8 bases from J, the junction contained 0 bases not matched to a gene. This CDR3 has 12 amino acids. CDR1 is SGHNT and CDR2 is YENEEA in the germline V gene. The CDR3 bases are TGTGCCAGCAGCTTGGGACAGGGGGAGCTGTTTTTT. Encoded protein: CASSLGQGELFF.

The chain couples TRBV11-2 to TRBJ2-3; D not resolved. The germline V gene has CDR1 SGHAT and CDR2 FQNNGV. This CDR3 contains 15 residues. Trimming shortened V by 4 bases and J by 7 bases, and 18 bases separated the two germline ends. CDR3 in amino acids: CASSWSPQYNHTQYF. Here the CDR3 DNA reads TGTGCCAGCAGCTGGAGTCCTCAATACAATCATACGCAGTATTTT.